The 26 T cell receptor beta chains below all came from one sample that was sequenced in a study of cytomegalovirus exposure and HLA in healthy donors. The study ran its PCR with 60 Vbeta and 13 Jbeta primers. Assay used: immunoSEQ multiplex PCR; TCRdb lists only in-frame clones, some missing. The sample records over 130,000 clones, roughly 74% being singletons. Material: PBMCs. The origin of the receptors is a woman aged 40 to 55 in good health and CMV-seropositive.

This clone was seen a single time. The chain combines TRBV4-1 with TRBJ2-1, with TRBD2 matching 9 bases. This CDR3 has 17 residues. Germline trimming cut 4 bases from V and 4 bases from J; bases unmatched to any gene: 11. Germline V gives CDR1 MGHRA, CDR2 YSYEKL. CDR3 loop: CASSPKGAGGSYNEQFF. CDR3 DNA sequence: TGCGCCAGCAGCCCCAAGGGGGCGGGAGGGAGTTACAATGAGCAGTTCTTC.

The chain combines TRBV5-4 with TRBJ2-5, with D maybe TRBD2 (6 bases). CDR3 size: 14 residues. V was shortened by 0 bases and J by 3 bases, with 9 bases between the two germline ends. In germline, CDR1 is SGHNT, CDR2 YYREEE (reference sequence). This chain's CDR3 is CASSLEGLKETQYF. The CDR3 coding sequence is TGTGCCAGCAGCTTGGAGGGACTCAAAGAGACCCAGTACTTC. The variable domain in full, with the rest retrieved from reference TRBV5-4 and TRBJ2-5, is ETGVTQSPTHLIKTRGQQVTLRCSSQSGHNTVSWYQQALGQGPQFIFQYYREEENGRGNFPPRFSGLQFPNYSSELNVNALELDDSALYLCASSLEGLKETQYFGPGTRLLVL.

The rearrangement joins TRBV19 to TRBJ2-1; 8 positions match TRBD2. This CDR3 has 21 amino acids. With 5 bases clipped from V and 3 bases from J, the junction kept 24 bases outside the gene matches. Germline values: CDR1 LNHDA, CDR2 SQIVND (reference sequence). The CDR3 loop is CASSPEGLRLAHPSLYNEQFF. The CDR3 nucleotides are TGTGCCAGTAGTCCCGAGGGGCTACGACTAGCGCACCCGTCCCTCTACAATGAGCAGTTCTTC.

The V and J genes are TRBV2 and TRBJ2-2; D ambiguous. The CDR3 has 13 amino acids. Germline CDR1 reads SNHLY; CDR2 reads FYNNEI. Trimming removed 4 bases at V and 6 bases at J, with 9 bases between. The CDR3 reads CASSAQWAGELFF. The CDR3 DNA follows: TGTGCCAGCAGTGCACAGTGGGCCGGGGAGCTGTTTTTT.

V is TRBV7-2 and J is TRBJ2-1; TRBD2 aligns across 8 bases. CDR1 is SGHTA and CDR2 is FQGNSA in the germline V gene. The CDR3 is 15 residues long. The V segment lost 4 bases and the J segment 5 bases; nucleotides outside the gene matches: 7. The CDR3 is CASSSRGTRHNEQFF. CDR3 coding DNA: TGTGCCAGCAGCTCCCGCGGGACTAGGCACAATGAGCAGTTCTTC. Using reference TRBV7-2 and TRBJ2-1 for the parts outside the CDR3, the full variable domain is GAGVSQSPSNKVTEKGKDVELRCDPISGHTALYWYRQSLGQGLEFLIYFQGNSAPDKSGLPSDRFSAERTGGSVSTLTIQRTQQEDSAVYLCASSSRGTRHNEQFFGPGTRLTVL.

V and J are TRBV5-6 and TRBJ2-1; 9 bases match TRBD2. Germline assignment: CDR1 SGHDT and CDR2 YYEEEE. This CDR3 is 16 amino acids long. With V trimmed by 2 bases and J by 3 bases, 6 bases remained unmatched. For the CDR3, the DNA is TGTGCCAGCAGCTTCAGGCTAGCGGGATACTACAATGAGCAGTTCTTC. It translates to CASSFRLAGYYNEQFF.

This clone has a single count. The chain couples TRBV30 to TRBJ2-7; D may be TRBD2 (6 bases). The length of the CDR3 is 14 residues. The germline V gene encodes CDR1 GTSNPN and CDR2 SVGIG (reference sequence). Trimming shortened V by 4 bases and J by 0 bases, and 13 bases separated the two germline ends. The CDR3 is CAWKRLDPSYEQYF. The CDR3 region has the DNA TGTGCCTGGAAAAGACTAGACCCCTCCTACGAGCAGTACTTC.

This clone has a single count. The chain recombines TRBV5-1 with TRBJ2-3, with TRBD2 identical over 7 bases. J gave up 2 bases and V 3 bases, and 3 bases lay outside the gene matches. The CDR3 covers 14 residues. Germline loops: CDR1 SGHRS, CDR2 YFSETQ. CDR3 sequence reads: CASSSGLPTDTQYF. CDR3 nucleotide sequence: TGCGCCAGCAGCTCGGGACTACCCACAGATACGCAGTATTTT.

This chain links TRBV5-4 with TRBJ2-3; 7 nucleotides match TRBD2. With V trimmed by 5 bases and J by 2 bases, 11 bases remained unmatched. Per germline, CDR1 SGHNT and CDR2 YYREEE (reference sequence). The CDR3 is made up of 16 amino acids. CDR3 region: CASRNTSGMLTDTQYF. CDR3 nucleotides: TGTGCCAGCAGGAACACGAGCGGGATGCTCACAGATACGCAGTATTTT.

V gene TRBV19 combines with J gene TRBJ2-7, with D perhaps TRBD2 (5 bases). The CDR3 spans 13 residues. V gave up 3 bases and J gave up 8 bases, with 14 bases separating them. Per germline, CDR1 LNHDA and CDR2 SQIVND (reference sequence). CDR3 DNA sequence: TGTGCCAGTAGTATTAGCGCGGGTCCCAAGCAGTACTTC. It translates to CASSISAGPKQYF.

J is TRBJ2-3 and V is TRBV29-1, with TRBD2 matching over 7 bases. V was pared by 7 bases and J by 0 bases, with 7 bases of the junction left unmatched. The germline V gene has CDR1 SQVTM and CDR2 ANQGSEA. The CDR3 spans 14 residues. The CDR3 DNA sequence: TGCAGCGGGGGGGGAGCGGCTAGCACAGATACGCAGTATTTT. Residues: CSGGGAASTDTQYF.

This chain links TRBV15 with TRBJ2-7; D gene unclear. The CDR3 is made up of 13 amino acids. The germline V and J ends were trimmed by 0 bases and 7 bases, with 10 bases remaining between them. CDR1 is LNHNV, CDR2 YYDKDF, per germline (reference sequence). CDR3 amino acids: CATSRDLREEQYF. The CDR3 DNA reads as TGTGCCACCAGCAGAGATTTGCGTGAAGAGCAGTACTTC. The complete variable domain, with remaining parts taken from reference TRBV15 and TRBJ2-7, reads DAMVIQNPRYQVTQFGKPVTLSCSQTLNHNVMYWYQQKSSQAPKLLFHYYDKDFNNEADTPDNFQSRRPNTSFCFLDIRSPGLGDTAMYLCATSRDLREEQYFGPGTRLTVT.

This clone has more than one count but fewer than ten. This chain links TRBV7-8 with TRBJ2-2; 14 bases agree with TRBD2. V shed 4 bases and J 4 bases; nucleotides not matched to a gene: 2. Germline CDR1 is SGHVS and CDR2 is FQNEAQ. CDR3 length: 16 residues. The CDR3 sequence: CASSSGLAGGTGELFF. CDR3 nucleotide sequence: TGTGCCAGCAGCTCAGGACTAGCGGGAGGCACCGGGGAGCTGTTTTTT.

V is TRBV7-9 and J is TRBJ1-2, with TRBD1 matching over 8 bases. V shed 6 bases and J 4 bases; nucleotides not matched to a gene: 13. Per the germline V gene, CDR1 is SEHNR and CDR2 is FQNEAQ (reference sequence). The CDR3 sequence is 16 residues long. The CDR3 here is CASRPIQGVRGYGYTF. CDR3 coding DNA: TGTGCCAGCAGACCCATACAGGGGGTCCGTGGCTATGGCTACACCTTC. Full variable domain (rest looked up from reference TRBV7-9 and TRBJ1-2): DTGVSQNPRHKITKRGQNVTFRCDPISEHNRLYWYRQTLGQGPEFLTYFQNEAQLEKSRLLSDRFSAERPKGSFSTLEIQRTEQGDSAMYLCASRPIQGVRGYGYTFGSGTRLTVV.

This clone was counted only a few times. V and J are TRBV2 and TRBJ1-3, with TRBD1 as a possible D gene (5 bases). The CDR3 length is 12 residues. Trimming took 9 bases from V and 0 from J, leaving 6 bases between them. From germline, CDR1 is SNHLY and CDR2 FYNNEI. The CDR3, as DNA: TGTGCCAGTACAGGCTCTGGAAACACCATATATTTT. Its translation: CASTGSGNTIYF.

V gene TRBV5-1 combines with J gene TRBJ2-3; 7 bases line up with TRBD2. CDR1 and CDR2 from the germline V gene are SGHRS and YFSETQ. V shed 3 bases and J 0 bases; nucleotides not matched to a gene: 4. The CDR3 is 15 amino acids. The CDR3 protein is CASSSLAESTDTQYF. The DNA for the CDR3 is TGCGCCAGCAGCTCTCTAGCGGAAAGCACAGATACGCAGTATTTT.

This clone came up many times. The chain has TRBV2 and TRBJ2-1, with D possibly being TRBD2 (6 bases). CDR1 SNHLY and CDR2 FYNNEI come from the germline V gene. CDR3 length: 13 residues. With 3 bases removed from V and 6 bases from J, the gap between germline ends came to 9 bases. CDR3 region: CASSEDYLNEQFF. The CDR3 bases are TGTGCCAGCAGTGAGGACTACCTCAATGAGCAGTTCTTC.

This chain uses TRBV7-9 with TRBJ1-1, with TRBD1 as a possible D gene (6 bases). V was clipped by 4 bases and J by 6 bases, with 12 bases between them. The CDR3 is made up of 13 amino acids. The germline CDR1 and CDR2 sequences are SEHNR and FQNEAQ (reference sequence). DNA for the CDR3: TGTGCCAGCAGCTCCGAGGCAGGGGCTGAAGCTTTCTTT. It translates to CASSSEAGAEAFF.

The sample holds one count of this clone. The junction departs from germline at one end; a sequencing error may be responsible. The chain carries TRBV7-9 and TRBJ2-5; a weak D match, TRBD1 (5 bases). Germline assignment: CDR1 SEHNR and CDR2 FQNEAQ (reference sequence). This CDR3 region has 19 residues. The chain's CDR3 is CSSSLGSWRSSPRGETQYF. Written as DNA, the CDR3 is TGTTCCAGCAGCTTAGGGTCATGGAGAAGCAGCCCAAGGGGCGAGACCCAGTACTTC.

In this sample, this clone turned up a few times. The chain joins TRBV28 to TRBJ2-1, with 9 bases fitting TRBD2. The length of the CDR3 is 17 residues. Losses at the gene ends were 2 bases for V and 8 bases for J; bases not matched to a gene: 13. Per germline, CDR1 MDHEN and CDR2 SYDVKM. CDR3 in DNA: TGTGCCAGCAGTTTAACGGTGGGGACTAGCAAGGTCGATGAGCAGTTCTTC. Protein sequence: CASSLTVGTSKVDEQFF.

The chain joins TRBV11-2 to TRBJ2-7; 14 bases are shared with TRBD2. Germline V gene data show CDR1 as SGHAT and CDR2 as FQNNGV. This CDR3 is built from 16 residues. Unmatched junction bases numbered 3, after V lost 3 bases and J lost 2 bases. Here the CDR3 reads CASSFRLAGGPYEQYF. In DNA, the CDR3 is TGTGCCAGCAGCTTCCGACTAGCGGGAGGGCCCTACGAGCAGTACTTC.

The chain recombines TRBV6-6 with TRBJ2-7; 9 bases are a match to TRBD1. This CDR3 region has 16 residues. The ends lost 2 bases at V and 4 bases at J; junction bases unmatched: 9. The germline CDR1 and CDR2 sequences are MNHNY and SVGAGI (reference sequence). CDR3 region: CASSYMGQGGRYEQYF. CDR3 nucleotide sequence: TGTGCCAGCAGTTACATGGGACAGGGTGGTCGGTACGAGCAGTACTTC.

V usage is TRBV7-9 and J usage is TRBJ1-1, with 8 bases aligning to TRBD1. Per germline, CDR1 SEHNR and CDR2 FQNEAQ (reference sequence). The ends lost 8 bases at V and 5 bases at J; junction bases unmatched: 7. The CDR3 sequence is 13 residues long. CDR3: CASLLRGRTEAFF. CDR3 bases: TGTGCCAGCTTGCTCAGGGGGCGGACTGAAGCTTTCTTT.

The chain employs TRBV6-1 and TRBJ2-3; 14 nucleotides line up with TRBD2. The V segment lost 6 bases and the J segment 4 bases; nucleotides outside the gene matches: 3. The length of the CDR3 is 15 residues. Germline V gene sequence: CDR1 MNHNS, CDR2 SASEGT. CDR3 sequence (DNA): TGTGCCAGCAGAGAGGGACTAGCGGGAGCAGATACGCAGTATTTT. Translation gives CASREGLAGADTQYF.

This clone turned up a few times. The same CDR3 is also encoded by other DNA sequences in this sample. The genes are TRBV5-4 and TRBJ2-7, with TRBD2 matching over 7 bases. Trimming at V came to 1 base and at J to 5 bases, leaving 3 bases not matched to a gene. This CDR3 has 13 amino acids. Germline values: CDR1 SGHNT, CDR2 YYREEE (reference sequence). The CDR3 DNA follows: TGTGCCAGCAGCTTGTGGGGGGGGGACGAGCAGTACTTC. It specifies CASSLWGGDEQYF.

The CDR3 DNA is TGTGCCAGCAGTCCGCGGGGGAACACTGAAGCTTTCTTT. Translating it yields CASSPRGNTEAFF. The chain is built from TRBV27 and TRBJ1-1; D gene ambiguous. There are 13 residues in the CDR3. The V end was cut by 5 bases, the J end by 1 base, with 8 bases between. Germline CDR1 is MNHEY and CDR2 is SMNVEV (reference sequence).